These T cell receptor beta chains were read from a single sample in a study of response to subunit inactivated influenza vaccine. TCRdb ran MiXCR on the RT-PCR reads and lists one entry per CDR3 protein. The data contain just under 250,000 distinct CDR3 sequences, 10% to 15% of them singletons. The sample here was non-naive T cells sorted from PBMCs, taken 14 to 15 days before vaccination. Receptors originate from a man over 45 who received an inactivated influenza vaccine. CDR3s include the opening cysteine and the closing phenylalanine or tryptophan. Each record gives: D gene, J gene, V gene, clone size, CDR3 protein, CDR3 DNA. The D gene is left open where the match is weak. Some rows mark clone size as missing; the rest say once, few, many or name a class of expanded clone.

d_gene: TRBD1
j_gene: TRBJ2-7
v_gene: TRBV28
abundance: NA
CDR3aa: CASSLASGQGNEQYF
CDR3nt: TGTGCCAGCAGTCTTGCGAGCGGACAGGGAAACGAGCAGTACTTC

d_gene: NA
j_gene: TRBJ1-6
v_gene: TRBV27
abundance: few
CDR3aa: CASSFRRRGHQILSYNSPLHF
CDR3nt: TGTGCCAGCAGTTTTCGACGCCGGGGACACCAAATCCTCTCCTATAATTCACCCCTCCACTTT

d_gene: NA
j_gene: TRBJ1-5
v_gene: TRBV2
abundance: NA
CDR3aa: CASSELKGLVSDQPQHF
CDR3nt: TGTGCCAGCAGTGAACTAAAGGGGTTGGTGTCGGACCAGCCCCAGCATTTT

d_gene: TRBD1
j_gene: TRBJ2-1
v_gene: TRBV20-1
abundance: medium-sized
CDR3aa: CSANPGTVSYNEQFF
CDR3nt: TGCAGTGCTAACCCCGGGACAGTCTCCTACAATGAGCAGTTCTTC

d_gene: NA
j_gene: TRBJ2-1
v_gene: TRBV10-3
abundance: few
CDR3aa: CAISESSTETMKREQFF
CDR3nt: TGTGCCATCAGTGAGTCTAGTACAGAGACAATGAAGCGGGAGCAGTTCTTC

d_gene: TRBD1
j_gene: TRBJ2-7
v_gene: TRBV6-2/TRBV6-3
abundance: NA
CDR3aa: CASSRMTGGLYEQYF
CDR3nt: TGTGCCAGCAGTAGGATGACAGGGGGCCTCTACGAGCAGTACTTC

d_gene: NA
j_gene: TRBJ1-2
v_gene: TRBV10-3
abundance: NA
CDR3aa: CAISESTLEYGYTF
CDR3nt: TGTGCCATCAGTGAGTCGACTCTAGAATATGGCTACACCTTC

d_gene: TRBD1
j_gene: TRBJ2-2
v_gene: TRBV6-1
abundance: many
CDR3aa: CASSLWDRDTGELFF
CDR3nt: TGTGCCAGCAGCCTCTGGGACAGAGACACCGGGGAGCTGTTTTTT

d_gene: NA
j_gene: TRBJ1-3
v_gene: TRBV14
abundance: once
CDR3aa: CASSAQGNTIYF
CDR3nt: TGTGCCAGCAGCGCACAAGGGAACACCATATATTTT

d_gene: NA
j_gene: TRBJ2-1
v_gene: TRBV7-2
abundance: NA
CDR3aa: CASSLGGGPNNEQFF
CDR3nt: TGTGCCAGCAGCTTAGGGGGGGGGCCAAACAATGAGCAGTTCTTC

d_gene: NA
j_gene: TRBJ2-3
v_gene: TRBV5-1
abundance: many
CDR3aa: CASSLQGPTDTQYF
CDR3nt: TGCGCCAGCAGCCTTCAGGGACCCACAGATACGCAGTATTTT

d_gene: NA
j_gene: TRBJ2-7
v_gene: TRBV18
abundance: few
CDR3aa: CASSPPKTGAYEQYF
CDR3nt: TGTGCCAGCTCACCACCGAAAACAGGCGCCTACGAGCAGTACTTC

d_gene: NA
j_gene: TRBJ2-2
v_gene: TRBV12-3/TRBV12-4
abundance: many
CDR3aa: CASRQRTGQNTGELFF
CDR3nt: TGTGCCAGCAGACAGAGAACTGGACAGAACACCGGGGAGCTGTTTTTT

d_gene: NA
j_gene: TRBJ2-1
v_gene: TRBV4-2
abundance: NA
CDR3aa: CASSQGRADLYNEQFF
CDR3nt: TGTGCCAGCAGCCAAGGCCGCGCGGACCTCTACAATGAGCAGTTCTTC

d_gene: NA
j_gene: TRBJ1-6
v_gene: TRBV2
abundance: NA
CDR3aa: CASSERADSPLHF
CDR3nt: TGTGCCAGCAGTGAACGGGCGGATTCACCCCTCCACTTT

d_gene: NA
j_gene: TRBJ1-2
v_gene: TRBV3-1
abundance: few
CDR3aa: CASSQGVGGYTF
CDR3nt: TGTGCCAGCAGTCAAGGGGTGGGTGGCTACACCTTC

d_gene: NA
j_gene: TRBJ2-2
v_gene: TRBV28
abundance: many
CDR3aa: CASRLTTGGELFF
CDR3nt: TGTGCCAGCAGACTTACTACAGGAGGGGAGCTGTTTTTT

d_gene: TRBD1
j_gene: TRBJ1-1
v_gene: TRBV11-2
abundance: many
CDR3aa: CASSLLGTGNTEAFF
CDR3nt: TGTGCCAGCAGCTTACTCGGGACAGGGAACACTGAAGCTTTCTTT

d_gene: NA
j_gene: TRBJ2-1
v_gene: TRBV7-9
abundance: few
CDR3aa: CASSPDPPTGEQFF
CDR3nt: TGTGCCAGCAGCCCGGACCCTCCTACGGGTGAGCAGTTCTTC

d_gene: TRBD1
j_gene: TRBJ2-2
v_gene: TRBV6-5
abundance: few
CDR3aa: CASSSGQYTGELFF
CDR3nt: TGTGCCAGCAGTTCGGGACAGTACACCGGGGAGCTGTTTTTT

d_gene: NA
j_gene: TRBJ2-2
v_gene: TRBV18
abundance: NA
CDR3aa: CASSPRGSGELFF
CDR3nt: TGTGCCAGCTCACCACGGGGCTCCGGGGAGCTGTTTTTT

d_gene: NA
j_gene: TRBJ2-3
v_gene: TRBV6-5
abundance: few
CDR3aa: CASSLQIRTDTQYF
CDR3nt: TGTGCCAGCAGTTTACAGATCCGCACAGATACGCAGTATTTT